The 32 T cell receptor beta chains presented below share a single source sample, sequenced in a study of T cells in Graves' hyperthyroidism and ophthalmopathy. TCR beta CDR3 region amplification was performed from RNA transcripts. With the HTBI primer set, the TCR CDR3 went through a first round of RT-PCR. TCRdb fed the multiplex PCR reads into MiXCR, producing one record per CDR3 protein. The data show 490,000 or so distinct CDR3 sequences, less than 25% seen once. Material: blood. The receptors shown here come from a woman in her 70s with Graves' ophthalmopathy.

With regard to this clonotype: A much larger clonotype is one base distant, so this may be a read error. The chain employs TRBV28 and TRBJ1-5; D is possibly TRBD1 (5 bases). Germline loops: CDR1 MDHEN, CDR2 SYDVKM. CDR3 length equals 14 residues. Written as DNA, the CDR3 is TGTGCCAGCAGACCCGGGACGCCGAATCAGCCCCAGCGTTTT. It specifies CASRPGTPNQPQRF.

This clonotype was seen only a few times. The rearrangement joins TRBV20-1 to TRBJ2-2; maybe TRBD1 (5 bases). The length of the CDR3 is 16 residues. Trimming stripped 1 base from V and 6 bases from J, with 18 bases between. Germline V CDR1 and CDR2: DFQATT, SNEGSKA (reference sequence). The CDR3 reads CSARGIGSRQSGELFF. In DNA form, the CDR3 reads TGCAGTGCTAGAGGGATAGGGTCCCGACAGTCCGGGGAGCTGTTTTTT.

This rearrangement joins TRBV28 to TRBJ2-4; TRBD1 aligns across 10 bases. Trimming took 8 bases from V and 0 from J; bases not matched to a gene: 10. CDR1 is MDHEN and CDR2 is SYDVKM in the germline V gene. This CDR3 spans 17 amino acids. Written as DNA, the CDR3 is TGTGCCAGCCGTATGGGGACAGGGGACCAAGCCAAAAACATTCAGTACTTC. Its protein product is CASRMGTGDQAKNIQYF.

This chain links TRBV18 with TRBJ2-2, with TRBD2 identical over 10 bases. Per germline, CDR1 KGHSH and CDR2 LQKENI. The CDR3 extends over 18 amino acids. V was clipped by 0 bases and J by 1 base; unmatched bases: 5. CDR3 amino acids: CASSPPLGLAVNTGELFF. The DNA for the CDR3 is TGTGCCAGCTCACCACCGTTAGGACTAGCGGTGAACACCGGGGAGCTGTTTTTT.

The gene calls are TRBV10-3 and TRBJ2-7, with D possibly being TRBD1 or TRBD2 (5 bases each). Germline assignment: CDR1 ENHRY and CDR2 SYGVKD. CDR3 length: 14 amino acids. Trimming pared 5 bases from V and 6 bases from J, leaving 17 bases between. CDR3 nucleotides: TGTGCCATCAGTACCGTCTGGGGGTCTCTCGAGCAGTACTTC. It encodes CAISTVWGSLEQYF.

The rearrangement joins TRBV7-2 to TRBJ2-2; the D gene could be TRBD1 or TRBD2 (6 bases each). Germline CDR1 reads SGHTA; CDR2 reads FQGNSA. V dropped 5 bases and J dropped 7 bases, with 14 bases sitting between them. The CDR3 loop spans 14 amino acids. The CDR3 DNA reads TGTGCCAGCAGCCCCCGGGGGCCCGGCGGGGAGCTGTTTTTT. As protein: CASSPRGPGGELFF.

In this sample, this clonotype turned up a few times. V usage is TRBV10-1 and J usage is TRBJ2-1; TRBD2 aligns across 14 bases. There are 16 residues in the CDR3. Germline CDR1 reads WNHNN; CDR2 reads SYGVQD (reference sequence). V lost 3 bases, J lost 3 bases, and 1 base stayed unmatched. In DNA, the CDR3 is TGCGCCAGCAGTGATGGGACTAGCGGGGGCTACAATGAGCAGTTCTTC. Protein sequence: CASSDGTSGGYNEQFF.

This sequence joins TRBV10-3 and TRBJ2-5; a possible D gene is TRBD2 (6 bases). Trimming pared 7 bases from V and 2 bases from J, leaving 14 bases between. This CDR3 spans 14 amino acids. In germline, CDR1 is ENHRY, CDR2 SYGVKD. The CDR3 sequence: CAINALGRQETQYF. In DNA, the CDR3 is TGTGCCATCAACGCGCTAGGGAGGCAAGAGACCCAGTACTTC.

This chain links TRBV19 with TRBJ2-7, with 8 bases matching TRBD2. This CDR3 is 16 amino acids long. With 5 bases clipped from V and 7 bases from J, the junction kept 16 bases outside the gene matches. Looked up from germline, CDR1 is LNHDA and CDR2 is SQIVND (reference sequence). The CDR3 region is CASSPSVAAGAGEQYF. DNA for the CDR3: TGTGCCAGTAGTCCCTCCGTTGCAGCGGGAGCGGGGGAGCAGTACTTC.

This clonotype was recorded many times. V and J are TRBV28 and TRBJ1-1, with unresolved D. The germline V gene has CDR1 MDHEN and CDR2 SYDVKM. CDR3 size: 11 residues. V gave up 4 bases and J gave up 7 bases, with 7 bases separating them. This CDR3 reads CASSSEIEAFF. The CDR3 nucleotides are TGTGCCAGCAGTTCGGAGATTGAAGCTTTCTTT.

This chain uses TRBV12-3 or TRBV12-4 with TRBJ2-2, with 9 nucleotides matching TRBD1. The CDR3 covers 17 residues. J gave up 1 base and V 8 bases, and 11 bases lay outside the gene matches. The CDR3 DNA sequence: TGTGCCAGCGACAATTCGGGGACAGGGTTGAACACCGGGGAGCTGTTTTTT. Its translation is CASDNSGTGLNTGELFF.

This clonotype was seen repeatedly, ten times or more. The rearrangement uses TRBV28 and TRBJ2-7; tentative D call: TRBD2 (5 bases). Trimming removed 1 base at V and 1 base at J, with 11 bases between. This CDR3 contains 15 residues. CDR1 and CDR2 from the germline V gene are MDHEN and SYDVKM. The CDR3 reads CASSLSEQRSYEQYF. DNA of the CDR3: TGTGCCAGCAGTTTATCCGAACAGCGGTCCTACGAGCAGTACTTC.

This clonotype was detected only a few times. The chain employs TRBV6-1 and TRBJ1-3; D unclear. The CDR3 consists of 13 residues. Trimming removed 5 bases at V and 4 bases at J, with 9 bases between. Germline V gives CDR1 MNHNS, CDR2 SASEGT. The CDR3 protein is CASSMDAGNTIYF. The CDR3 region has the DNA TGTGCCAGCAGTATGGACGCGGGAAACACCATATATTTT.

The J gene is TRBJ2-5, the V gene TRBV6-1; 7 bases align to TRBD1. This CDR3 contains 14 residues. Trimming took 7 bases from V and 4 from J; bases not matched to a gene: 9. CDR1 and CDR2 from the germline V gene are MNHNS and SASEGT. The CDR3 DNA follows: TGTGCCAGCACAGGGGGTTTTAGTGGAGAGACCCAGTACTTC. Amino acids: CASTGGFSGETQYF.

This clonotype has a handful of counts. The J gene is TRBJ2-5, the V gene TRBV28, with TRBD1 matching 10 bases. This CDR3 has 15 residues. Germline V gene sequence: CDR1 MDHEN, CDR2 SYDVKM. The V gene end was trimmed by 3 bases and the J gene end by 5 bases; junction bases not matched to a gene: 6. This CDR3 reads CASSFSGQGEETQYF. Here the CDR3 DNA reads TGTGCCAGCAGTTTTTCCGGACAGGGGGAGGAGACCCAGTACTTC.

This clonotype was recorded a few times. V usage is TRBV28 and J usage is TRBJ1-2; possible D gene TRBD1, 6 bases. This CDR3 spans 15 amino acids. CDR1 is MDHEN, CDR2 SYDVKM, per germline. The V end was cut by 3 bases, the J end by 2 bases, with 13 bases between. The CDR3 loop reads CASSLVGAGNYGYTF. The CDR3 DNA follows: TGTGCCAGCAGTTTGGTGGGGGCAGGGAACTATGGCTACACCTTC.

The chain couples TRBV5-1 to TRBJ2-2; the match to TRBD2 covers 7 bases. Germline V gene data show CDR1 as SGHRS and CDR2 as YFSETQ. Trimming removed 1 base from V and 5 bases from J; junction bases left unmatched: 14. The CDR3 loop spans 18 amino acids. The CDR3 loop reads CASSLWGGSGLETGELFF. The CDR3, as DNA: TGCGCCAGCAGCTTGTGGGGGGGGTCCGGACTAGAGACCGGGGAGCTGTTTTTT.

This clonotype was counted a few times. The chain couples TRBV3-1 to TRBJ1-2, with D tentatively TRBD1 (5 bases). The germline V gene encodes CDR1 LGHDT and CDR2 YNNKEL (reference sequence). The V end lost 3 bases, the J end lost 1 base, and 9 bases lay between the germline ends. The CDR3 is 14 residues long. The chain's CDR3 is CASSQGLDNYGYTF. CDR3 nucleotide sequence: TGTGCCAGCAGCCAGGGGCTTGATAACTATGGCTACACCTTC.

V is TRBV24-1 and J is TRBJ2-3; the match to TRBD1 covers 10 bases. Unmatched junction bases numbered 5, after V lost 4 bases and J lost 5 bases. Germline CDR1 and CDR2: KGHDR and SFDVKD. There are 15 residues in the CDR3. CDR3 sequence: CATSDDRGPGDTQYF. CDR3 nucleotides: TGTGCCACCAGTGACGACAGGGGGCCGGGAGATACGCAGTATTTT.

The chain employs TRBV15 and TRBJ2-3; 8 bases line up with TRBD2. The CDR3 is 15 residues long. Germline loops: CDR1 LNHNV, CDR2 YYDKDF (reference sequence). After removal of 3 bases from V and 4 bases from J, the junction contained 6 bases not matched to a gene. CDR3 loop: CATSSSGIAPDTQYF. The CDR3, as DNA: TGTGCCACCAGCAGTAGCGGGATAGCCCCAGATACGCAGTATTTT.

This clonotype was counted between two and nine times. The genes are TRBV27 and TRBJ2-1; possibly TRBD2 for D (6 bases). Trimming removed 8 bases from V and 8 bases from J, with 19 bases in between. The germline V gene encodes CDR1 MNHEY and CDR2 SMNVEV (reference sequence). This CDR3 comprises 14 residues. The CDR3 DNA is TGTGCCAGCCACCTATGGGGGAGCGGGCATGAGCAGTTCTTC. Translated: CASHLWGSGHEQFF.

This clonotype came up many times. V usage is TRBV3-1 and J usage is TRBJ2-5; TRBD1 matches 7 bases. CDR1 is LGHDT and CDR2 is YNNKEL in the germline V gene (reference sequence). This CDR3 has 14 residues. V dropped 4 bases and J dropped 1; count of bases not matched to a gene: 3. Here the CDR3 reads CASSLGTVQETQYF. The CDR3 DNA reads TGTGCCAGCAGCCTGGGGACAGTCCAAGAGACCCAGTACTTC.

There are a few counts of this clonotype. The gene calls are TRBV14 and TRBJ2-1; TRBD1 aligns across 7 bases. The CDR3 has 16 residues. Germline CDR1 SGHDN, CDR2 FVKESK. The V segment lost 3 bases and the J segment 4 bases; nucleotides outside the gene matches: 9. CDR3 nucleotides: TGTGCCAGCAGCCACAAGAGGGACAGTGTGTACAATGAGCAGTTCTTC. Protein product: CASSHKRDSVYNEQFF.

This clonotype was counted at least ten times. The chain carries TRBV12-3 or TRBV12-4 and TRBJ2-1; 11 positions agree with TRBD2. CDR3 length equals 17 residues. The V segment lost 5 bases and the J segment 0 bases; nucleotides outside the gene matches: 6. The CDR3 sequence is CASSVTSGESSYNEQFF. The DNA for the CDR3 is TGTGCCAGCAGTGTGACTAGCGGGGAGAGCTCCTACAATGAGCAGTTCTTC.

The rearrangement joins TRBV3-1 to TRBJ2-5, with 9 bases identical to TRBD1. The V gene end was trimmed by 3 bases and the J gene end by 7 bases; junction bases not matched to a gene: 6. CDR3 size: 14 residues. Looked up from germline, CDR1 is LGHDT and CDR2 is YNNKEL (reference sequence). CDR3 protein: CASSQRQGGLTQYF. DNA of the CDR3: TGTGCCAGCAGCCAGCGACAGGGGGGGTTGACCCAGTACTTC.

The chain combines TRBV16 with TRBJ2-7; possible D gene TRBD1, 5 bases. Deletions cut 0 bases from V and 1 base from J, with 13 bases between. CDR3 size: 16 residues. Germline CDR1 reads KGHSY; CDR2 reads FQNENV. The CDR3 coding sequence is TGTGCCAGCAGCCAATCTGGACAAGTTACATCCTACGAGCAGTACTTC. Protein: CASSQSGQVTSYEQYF.

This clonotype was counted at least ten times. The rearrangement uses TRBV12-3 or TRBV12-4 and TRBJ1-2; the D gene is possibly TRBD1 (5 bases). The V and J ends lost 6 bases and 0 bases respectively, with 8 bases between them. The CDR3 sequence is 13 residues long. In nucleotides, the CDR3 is TGTGCCAGCAGGGACATTTCTAACTATGGCTACACCTTC. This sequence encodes CASRDISNYGYTF.

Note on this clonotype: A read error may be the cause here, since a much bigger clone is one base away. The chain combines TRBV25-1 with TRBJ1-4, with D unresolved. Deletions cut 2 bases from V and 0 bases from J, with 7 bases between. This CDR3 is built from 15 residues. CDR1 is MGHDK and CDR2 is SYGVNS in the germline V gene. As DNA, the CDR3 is TGTGCCAGCAGTGAAGGCGGGGCAACTAATGAAAAACTGTTTTTT. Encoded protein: CASSEGGATNEKLFF.

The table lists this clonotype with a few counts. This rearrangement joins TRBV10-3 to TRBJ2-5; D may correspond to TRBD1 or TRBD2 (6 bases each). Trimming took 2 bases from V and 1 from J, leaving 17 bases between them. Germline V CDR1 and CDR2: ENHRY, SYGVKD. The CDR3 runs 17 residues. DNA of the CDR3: TGTGCCATCAGTGAGGGACCAGGTCGGGGGCTCCAAGAGACCCAGTACTTC. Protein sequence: CAISEGPGRGLQETQYF.

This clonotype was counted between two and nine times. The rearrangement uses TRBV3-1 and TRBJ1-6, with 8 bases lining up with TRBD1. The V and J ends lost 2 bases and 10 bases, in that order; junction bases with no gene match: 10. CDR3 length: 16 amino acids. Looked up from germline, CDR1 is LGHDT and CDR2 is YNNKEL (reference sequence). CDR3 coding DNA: TGTGCCAGCAGCCAACTTGGACAGGGAGGGCGGTCACCCCTCCACTTT. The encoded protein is CASSQLGQGGRSPLHF.

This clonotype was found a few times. The CDR3 loop reads CASSLAGTVTGELFF. In DNA form, the CDR3 reads TGTGCCAGCAGCTTGGCCGGGACTGTCACCGGGGAGCTGTTTTTT. This chain joins TRBV5-5 and TRBJ2-2; the D gene is possibly TRBD2 (6 bases). The CDR3 runs to 15 residues. V was pared by 0 bases and J by 4 bases, with 10 bases between. Germline values: CDR1 SGHKS, CDR2 YYEKEE (reference sequence).

The CDR3 nucleotides read TGCAGTGCTAGAGATCCAGACAGAGGACTAGCGGGACTGTTGATTTACGAGCAGTACTTC. It yields the protein CSARDPDRGLAGLLIYEQYF. The chain couples TRBV20-1 to TRBJ2-7, with TRBD2 matching 12 bases. Germline CDR1 reads DFQATT; CDR2 reads SNEGSKA (reference sequence). Trimming took 0 bases from V and 4 from J; bases not matched to a gene: 19. The CDR3 runs 20 residues.